These T cell receptor beta chains were read from a single sample in a study of Ad26.COV2.S vaccination and SARS-CoV-2 variants. Measured with immunoSEQ multiplex PCR; TCRdb has only the in-frame clones, and not every one. The sample holds approximately 420,000 clones, 75% to 90% seen once. The sequences come from peripheral blood, collected in a trial of Ad26.COV2.S vaccine versus placebo. The receptor set was obtained from a person between 18 and 65 years old who received the Ad26.COV2.S COVID-19 vaccine or a placebo. Both conserved end residues are part of each CDR3.

v_call	j_call	cdr3_aa
TRBV30	TRBJ2-6	CAWRTGANVLTF
TRBV18	TRBJ1-3	CASSPPSESGNTIYF
TRBV6-5	TRBJ2-5	CASIRGAGETQYF
TRBV20-1	TRBJ2-3	CSALRGDTQYF
TRBV5-1	TRBJ2-1	CASSLQADNEQFF
TRBV10-3	TRBJ2-3	CAISEYVIGTGFADTQYF
TRBV7-9	TRBJ2-1	CASSLQELEQFF
TRBV5-1	TRBJ1-4	CASSVQGAGEKLFF
TRBV5-5	TRBJ2-2	CASSPGIFDRELFF
TRBV6-5	TRBJ2-7	CASRAFWGDVYEQYF
TRBV19	TRBJ1-3	CASSIDPPAGGSGNTIYF
TRBV7-9	TRBJ2-1	CASSLDRNFGNEQFF
TRBV19	TRBJ2-2	CASSISNGELFF
TRBV4-1	TRBJ1-1	CASSQVFPKGVGTEAFF
TRBV10-3	TRBJ1-3	CAISDYRGSGNTIYF
TRBV11-2	TRBJ1-1	CASSMGGEPEAFF
TRBV2	TRBJ1-4	CASSEMGGSEKLFF
TRBV5-1	TRBJ2-3	CASSSTGWGTDTQYF
TRBV5-1	TRBJ2-7	CASSLVRGEAYEQYF
TRBV6-5	TRBJ1-3	CASSLGRNSGNTIYF
TRBV5-6	TRBJ1-1	CASSLPDRPYLEAFF
TRBV19	TRBJ2-2	CASSIQTGTGELFF
TRBV29-1	TRBJ2-3	CSVEPVGSFTDTQYF
TRBV10-3	TRBJ2-2	CAIGEGANTGELFF
TRBV5-6	TRBJ1-3	CASSYGNTIYF
TRBV30	TRBJ1-1	CAWHRGPTEAFF
TRBV5-4	TRBJ2-2	CASSTSSTYGGELFF
TRBV2	TRBJ1-5	CASRLSGGNQPQHF
TRBV6-5	TRBJ2-3	CASRATGTDTQYF
TRBV7-2	TRBJ1-1	CASSFLDRGTEAFF
TRBV13	TRBJ1-2	CASSLGTPGVSGYTF
TRBV5-4	TRBJ2-5	CASRSGGAEQETQYF
TRBV30	TRBJ1-5	CAWSGPRQGAEYSNQPQHF
TRBV6-6	TRBJ1-2	CASSYSVAHSYGYTF
TRBV11-1	TRBJ1-6	CASQTNSAPLHF
TRBV10-3	TRBJ2-2	CAISEAGFTGELFF
TRBV3-1/TRBV3-2	TRBJ2-1	CASSQGEIISKQFF
TRBV7-8	TRBJ2-7	CASSRDVGEQYF
TRBV4-1	TRBJ2-5	CASSHGTGGEETQYF
TRBV12-3/TRBV12-4	TRBJ1-1	CASRDGGLGEAFF
TRBV3-1/TRBV3-2	TRBJ1-5	CASSQAGAGDILGQPQHF
TRBV29-1	TRBJ2-3	CSVFQTKAQYF
TRBV4-1	TRBJ1-1	CASSQRGWGEMNTEAFF
TRBV28	TRBJ1-4	CASGTIKAWGKLFF
TRBV11-2	TRBJ1-6	CASSFAGNNSPLHF
TRBV9	TRBJ1-4	CASSSPRVTNEKLFF
TRBV3-1/TRBV3-2	TRBJ2-1	CASSQLLSSGGTYNEQFF
TRBV11-2	TRBJ1-2	CASSLGRTAGNYGYTF
TRBV3-1/TRBV3-2	TRBJ1-2	CASSQDSWGVGYGYTF
TRBV11-2	TRBJ2-2	CASSLVGAGGPGELFF
TRBV5-6	TRBJ1-1	CASSLFRGLTEAFF
TRBV7-2	TRBJ1-4	CASSLAGQGGNEKLFF
TRBV4-3	TRBJ2-1	CASSSQRGTYNEQFF